The entry below gives a single T cell receptor (beta chain) sequence along with its context. This clone has only one observation. Its recognized antigen is unknown. Nothing much larger sits one base from this clone, and base qualities are not available. The sample originates from a study of identifying expanded T cells in peripheral blood (dated by TCRdb to about 2019). Background on the whole study: Technical replicates were generated by sequencing separate aliquots of the same genomic DNA pool, with four replicates compared pairwise. Paper-wide results and their limitations: It was expected by the authors that biological variance in healthy repertoires might increase further over much longer intervals, such as months to years. Between technical replicates the binomial model flagged about 1.2 differentially abundant clones, whereas over about 2 weeks the binomial model flagged about 16.4 and over approximately 4 weeks approximately 18. The beta-binomial model significantly reduced the number of clones called differentially abundant and the false-positive rate across all healthy-donor time intervals. Across all healthy donors, variance in clone template counts between roughly two-week samples was found to increase significantly with total template count.

TCRbeta CDR3 regions were profiled with the immunoSEQ Assay using bias-controlled multiplex PCR amplification of genomic DNA. Processing in the source paper ran as follows. The absolute abundance of each unique TCRbeta CDR3 region was quantified after sequences were collapsed and filtered. Differential abundance was assessed using a binomial (Fisher-equivalent) model and a beta-binomial model in which time-dependent variance fitted from healthy donors was added. Clones with fewer than 5 combined templates were excluded, and clones with Benjamini-Hochberg FDR below 0.01 were called differentially abundant. In the beta-binomial model, variance was expressed as a function of the total template count across the two samples, in the form v = (b*log(k)+a)^2. TCRdb's version of the immuneACCESS table is confined to in-frame rearrangements and falls short of the full clone set. An unresolved V gene accounts for under half of the shortfall where checked; the remainder is of unknown origin. D and trimming come from the DNA, and the V and J calls and clone size come from that table. The sample records over 80,000 clones, more than 75% of which are singletons. Roughly 5.9% of the sample comes from the top ten.

During the collection period, no immune events, such as infections, were documented for the healthy donors. Healthy-donor blood repertoires served as a training cohort to calibrate time-dependent variance in a beta-binomial model of T-cell clone differential abundance. The training cohort comprised roughly ten healthy donors, 3 female and 7 male. On average the donors were around 39 years old, and their ages spanned roughly 25 to 65 years. Whole blood, obtained from a commercial supplier, was collected from each healthy donor at three time points spaced around two weeks apart. For immunosequencing, genomic DNA was extracted from unsorted whole blood. Relative to germline, V is 1 base shorter and J is 0 bases shorter, with 10 bases between their ends. The germline V gene yields SGHDT for CDR1 and YYEEEE for CDR2. The CDR3, from cysteine to phenylalanine, totals 15 residues. The only DNA kept is the CDR3, 45 bases in frame from the first base.

The sample comprised blood. The TCR was taken from a person aged 18 to 70 in good health. Recombination linked TRBV5-6 to TRBJ1-1; the D segment could be TRBD1, given 5 matching bases. The DNA sequence is TGTGCCAGCAGCTTGACATGGGGGGTGAACACTGAAGCTTTCTTT. It encodes CASSLTWGVNTEAFF.